This TCR beta chain was sequenced in a study of CD8 T cells in ankylosing spondylitis. Study results and caveats: Roughly eight highly homologous variants formed a TCR beta motif that appeared characteristic of ankylosing spondylitis blood. Peripheral blood held disease-linked clones only at relatively low frequency, and these were CD8+.

Trimming at V came to 6 bases and at J to 2 bases, leaving 6 bases not matched to a gene. The CDR3 extends over 15 amino acids. Germline CDR1 reads SGDLS; CDR2 reads YYNGEE. Each CDR3 protein is one row after TCRdb ran MiXCR on the 5' RACE reads. Among about 130,000 distinct CDR3 sequences listed, around 7% were seen once. This clonotype occurred a few times. Antigen specificity is unknown. This chain uses TRBV9 with TRBJ2-3, with 10 bases that match TRBD2. The TCR was taken from a male donor with ankylosing spondylitis or in good health (not recorded which). The sample taken for sequencing was blood, either unsorted or a sorted T cell fraction (not recorded which). The CDR3 region has the DNA TGTGCCAGCACCGAGGGACTAGCGAACACAGATACGCAGTATTTT. It translates to CASTEGLANTDTQYF.